This T cell receptor beta chain was observed in a study of response to subunit inactivated influenza vaccine. General study points: Seasonal influenza vaccination, on each occasion, was suggested by the authors to recruit few new T cells.

Remarks on this clonotype: Its antigen is not identified.

Using its own MiXCR run on the RT-PCR reads, TCRdb lists one record per CDR3 protein. The sample lists over 800,000 distinct CDR3 sequences, around 21% seen once, with roughly a tenth in the top ten. With V trimmed by 3 bases and J by 7 bases, 0 bases remained unmatched. CDR3 length: 14 residues. Germline V gene data show CDR1 as SGHAT and CDR2 as FQNNGV. Specimen: PBMCs from blood, collected around 5 days after vaccination. The receptor comes from a man between 45 and 60 years old who received an inactivated influenza vaccine. The rearrangement joins TRBV11-2 to TRBJ2-5, with 15 bases fitting TRBD2. The CDR3 DNA sequence: TGTGCCAGCAGCTTGGGACTAGCGGGGGGGACCCAGTACTTC. Translation gives CASSLGLAGGTQYF.